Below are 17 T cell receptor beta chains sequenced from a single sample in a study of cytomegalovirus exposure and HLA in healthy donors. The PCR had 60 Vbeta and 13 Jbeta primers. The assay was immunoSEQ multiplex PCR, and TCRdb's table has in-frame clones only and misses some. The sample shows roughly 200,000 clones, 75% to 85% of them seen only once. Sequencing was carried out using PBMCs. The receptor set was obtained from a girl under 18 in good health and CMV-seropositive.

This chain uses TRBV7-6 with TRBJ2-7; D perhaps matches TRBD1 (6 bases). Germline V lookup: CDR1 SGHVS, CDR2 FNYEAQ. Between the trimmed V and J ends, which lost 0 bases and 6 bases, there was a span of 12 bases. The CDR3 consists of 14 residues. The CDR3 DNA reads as TGTGCCAGCAGCTTAGCACAGGGCGAAGGCGAGCAGTACTTC. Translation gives CASSLAQGEGEQYF.

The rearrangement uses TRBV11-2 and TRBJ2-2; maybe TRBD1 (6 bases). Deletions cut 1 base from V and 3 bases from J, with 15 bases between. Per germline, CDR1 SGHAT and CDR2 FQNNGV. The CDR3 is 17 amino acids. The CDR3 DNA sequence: TGTGCCAGCAGCTTAGCCGGGCAGGGGTTACACACCGGGGAGCTGTTTTTT. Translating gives CASSLAGQGLHTGELFF.

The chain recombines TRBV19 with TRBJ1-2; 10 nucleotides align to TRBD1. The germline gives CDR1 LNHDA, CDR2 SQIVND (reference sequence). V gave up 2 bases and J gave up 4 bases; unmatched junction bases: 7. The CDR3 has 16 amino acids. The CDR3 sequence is CASSITSGTGVYGYTF. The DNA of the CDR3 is TGTGCCAGTAGTATAACGTCCGGGACAGGGGTCTATGGCTACACCTTC. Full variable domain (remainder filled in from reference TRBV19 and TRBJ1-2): DGGITQSPKYLFRKEGQNVTLSCEQNLNHDAMYWYRQDPGQGLRLIYYSQIVNDFQKGDIAEGYSVSREKKESFPLTVTSAQKNPTAFYLCASSITSGTGVYGYTFGSGTRLTVV.

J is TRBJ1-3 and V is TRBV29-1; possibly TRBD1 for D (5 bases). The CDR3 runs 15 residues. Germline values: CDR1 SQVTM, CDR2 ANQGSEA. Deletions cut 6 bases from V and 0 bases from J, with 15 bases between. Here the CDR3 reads CSVGGTADSGNTIYF. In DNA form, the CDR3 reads TGCAGCGTGGGTGGGACTGCTGACTCTGGAAACACCATATATTTT.

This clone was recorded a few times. This chain's CDR3 is CASSQDLLSPGGFEQYF. The CDR3 coding sequence is TGCGCCAGCAGCCAAGATCTGTTGTCGCCGGGAGGGTTTGAGCAGTACTTC. This chain links TRBV4-1 with TRBJ2-7, with 8 positions matching TRBD2. This CDR3 comprises 17 residues. Trimming took 0 bases from V and 7 from J; bases not matched to a gene: 14. Germline assignment: CDR1 MGHRA and CDR2 YSYEKL.

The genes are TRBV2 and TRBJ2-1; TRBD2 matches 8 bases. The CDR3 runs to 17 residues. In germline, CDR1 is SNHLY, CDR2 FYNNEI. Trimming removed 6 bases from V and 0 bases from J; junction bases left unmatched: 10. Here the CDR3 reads CASRDRTGGSSYNEQFF. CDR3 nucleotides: TGTGCCAGCAGGGACCGGACGGGGGGGAGCTCCTACAATGAGCAGTTCTTC.

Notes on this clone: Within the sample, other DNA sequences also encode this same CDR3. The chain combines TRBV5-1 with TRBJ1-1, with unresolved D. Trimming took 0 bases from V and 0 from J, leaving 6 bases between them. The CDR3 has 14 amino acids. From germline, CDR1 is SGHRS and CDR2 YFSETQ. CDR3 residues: CASSLGQMNTEAFF. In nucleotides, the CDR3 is TGCGCCAGCAGCTTGGGCCAGATGAACACTGAAGCTTTCTTT. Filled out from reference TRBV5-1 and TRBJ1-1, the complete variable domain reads KAGVTQTPRYLIKTRGQQVTLSCSPISGHRSVSWYQQTPGQGLQFLFEYFSETQRNKGNFPGRFSGRQFSNSRSEMNVSTLELGDSALYLCASSLGQMNTEAFFGQGTRLTVV.

DNA of the CDR3: TGTGCCAGCAGAGGAGAGCTGAACACTGAAGCTTTCTTT. This sequence encodes CASRGELNTEAFF. The rearrangement links TRBV2 to TRBJ1-1; no firm D call. The CDR3 has 13 residues. Germline V gives CDR1 SNHLY, CDR2 FYNNEI. V was clipped by 6 bases and J by 0 bases, with 8 bases between them.

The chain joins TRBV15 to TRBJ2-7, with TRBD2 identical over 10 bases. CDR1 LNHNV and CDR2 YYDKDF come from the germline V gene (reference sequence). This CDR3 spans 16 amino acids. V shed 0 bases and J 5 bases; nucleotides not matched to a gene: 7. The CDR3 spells CATSRDGASGGNEQYF. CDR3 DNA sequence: TGTGCCACCAGCAGAGATGGGGCTAGCGGGGGTAACGAGCAGTACTTC.

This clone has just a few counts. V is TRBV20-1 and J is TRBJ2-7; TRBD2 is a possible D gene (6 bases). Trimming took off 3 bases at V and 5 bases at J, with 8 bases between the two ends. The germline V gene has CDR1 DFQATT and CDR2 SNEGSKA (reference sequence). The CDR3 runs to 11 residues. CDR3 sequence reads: CSARRGHEQYF. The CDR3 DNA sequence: TGCAGTGCTAGGCGGGGACACGAGCAGTACTTC.

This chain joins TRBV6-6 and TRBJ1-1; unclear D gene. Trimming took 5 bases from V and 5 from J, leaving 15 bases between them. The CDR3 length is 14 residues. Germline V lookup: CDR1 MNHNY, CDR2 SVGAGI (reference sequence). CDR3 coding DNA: TGTGCCAGCAGTCCCCCTGGAGGGCGGACTGAAGCTTTCTTT. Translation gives CASSPPGGRTEAFF.

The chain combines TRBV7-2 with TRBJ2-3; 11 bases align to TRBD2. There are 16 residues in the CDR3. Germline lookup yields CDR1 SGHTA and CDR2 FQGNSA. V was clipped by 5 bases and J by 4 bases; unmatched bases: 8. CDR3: CASSPQVAGGADTQYF. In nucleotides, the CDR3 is TGTGCCAGCAGCCCCCAGGTAGCGGGGGGGGCAGATACGCAGTATTTT.

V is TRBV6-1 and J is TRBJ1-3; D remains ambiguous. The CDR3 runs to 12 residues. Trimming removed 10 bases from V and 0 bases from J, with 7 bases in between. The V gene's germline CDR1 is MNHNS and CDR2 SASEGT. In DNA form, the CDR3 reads TGTGCCACCGTGAGCTCTGGAAACACCATATATTTT. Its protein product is CATVSSGNTIYF.

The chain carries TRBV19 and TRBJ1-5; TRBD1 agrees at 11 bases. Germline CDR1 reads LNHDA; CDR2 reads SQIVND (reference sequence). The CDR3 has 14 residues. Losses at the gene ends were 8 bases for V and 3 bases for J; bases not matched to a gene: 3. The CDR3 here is CASGTGGSNQPQHF. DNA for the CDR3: TGTGCCAGTGGGACAGGGGGATCCAATCAGCCCCAGCATTTT.

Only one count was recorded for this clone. CDR3 sequence reads: CASSDRGPDEQFF. The CDR3 DNA reads TGTGCCAGCAGCGACAGGGGGCCGGATGAGCAGTTCTTC. The chain joins TRBV11-3 to TRBJ2-1; 10 bases map to TRBD1. CDR1 is SGHNT, CDR2 YENEEA, per germline. The CDR3 is made up of 13 amino acids. The trim removed 5 bases at V and 8 bases at J, leaving 3 bases unmatched.

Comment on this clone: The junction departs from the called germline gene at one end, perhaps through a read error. CDR3 amino acids: CSSSLGTSGGYQETQYF. DNA of the CDR3: TGTTCCAGCAGCCTCGGGACTAGCGGGGGGTACCAAGAGACCCAGTACTTC. This chain links TRBV7-9 with TRBJ2-5; 15 bases agree with TRBD2. The CDR3 totals 17 residues. The V gene's germline CDR1 is SEHNR and CDR2 FQNEAQ (reference sequence).

CDR3 loop: CATVGLAANTGELFF. CDR3 DNA: TGTGCCACCGTCGGACTAGCAGCGAACACCGGGGAGCTGTTTTTT. The chain combines TRBV6-1 with TRBJ2-2; 8 nucleotides match TRBD2. V shed 10 bases, J shed 0 bases, and the junction held 7 bases outside the gene matches. CDR1 is MNHNS, CDR2 SASEGT, per germline. This CDR3 has 15 residues.